This is a list of T cell receptor beta chains from one sample in a study of regulatory T cells in long-lasting Graves disease. TCRdb independently ran MiXCR on the multiplex PCR reads; one entry per CDR3 protein. The sample consists of around 500,000 distinct CDR3 sequences, 12% of them appearing once. This same sample was also part of a study on T cells in Graves' hyperthyroidism and ophthalmopathy.

Here the sequenced sample was peripheral blood mononuclear cells (PBMCs), taken at new diagnosis, from a patient treated with antithyroid drugs. The source of these receptors is a woman in her 30s with Graves disease. Each CDR3 is given with its conserved first and last residue.

TRBV2	CASKRNARDSSYNEQFF
TRBV28	CASSLPDRGYTF
TRBV11-2	CASSSYPGQGYQETQYF
TRBV10-3	CAIWDRRTAEAFF
TRBV19	CASSLTGLAGELFF
TRBV28	CASSSRGGGAGELFF
TRBV18	CASSPRGGPSYEQYF
TRBV13	CASSLVTGRVGYTF
TRBV20-1	CSAGQGGEYEQYF
TRBV28	CASRGGISGYTF
TRBV7-2	CASSPDRTDTQYF
TRBV29-1	CSVIENTEAFF
TRBV27	CASARLAGGQRSYEQYF
TRBV30	CAWRQAYEQYF
TRBV7-2	CASSRPEGEGFKNEQFF
TRBV6-2/TRBV6-3	CASRGTGATYEQYF
TRBV10-3	CATPGPYGYTF
TRBV9	CASSPTPLGTTYEQYF
TRBV7-8	CASSSQTGEGGETQYF
TRBV12-3/TRBV12-4	CASSSHLGRVDTGELFF
TRBV7-8	CASSDAGTDFYEQYF
TRBV12-3/TRBV12-4	CASSLGGDYTF
TRBV28	CASSLVGRDGYTF
TRBV29-1	CSVESSADAGNTIYF
TRBV28	CASSLFTRRAEAFF
TRBV11-2	CASRSASGASTDTQYF
TRBV18	CASSLEFGNTEAFF
TRBV6-1	CASSRVGREQYF
TRBV30	CAWKGSGTEAFF